These 7 T cell receptor beta chains were all obtained from the same sample, sequenced in a study of blood T cell repertoires in COVID-19. Profiling relied on immunoSEQ multiplex PCR, and the TCRdb table lists in-frame clones only, not all of them. The data hold 50,000 to 65,000 clones, with 70% to 90% observed a single time. Sequences were obtained from peripheral blood. All receptors come from a man in his sixties or seventies with acute or convalescent COVID-19.

The V gene is TRBV18, the J gene TRBJ1-4; D may be TRBD1 (5 bases). The germline CDR1 and CDR2 sequences are KGHSH and LQKENI. The CDR3 sequence is 14 residues long. V lost 4 bases, J lost 1 base, and 7 bases lay in between. CDR3 loop: CASSLGQTNEKLFF. CDR3 sequence (DNA): TGTGCCAGCTCACTCGGACAAACTAATGAAAAACTGTTTTTT.

V gene TRBV5-6 combines with J gene TRBJ2-7; TRBD1 agrees at 7 bases. Germline V gene sequence: CDR1 SGHDT, CDR2 YYEEEE. This CDR3 region has 15 residues. V dropped 0 bases and J dropped 6; count of bases not matched to a gene: 9. This chain's CDR3 is CASSLGPRQGSEQYF. In DNA, the CDR3 is TGTGCCAGCAGCTTGGGGCCCCGACAGGGTTCCGAGCAGTACTTC.

V is TRBV11-1 and J is TRBJ2-1; 8 positions match TRBD1. Germline-derived CDR1 and CDR2 are SGHAT and FQDESV (reference sequence). The CDR3 is made up of 15 amino acids. The V and J ends lost 7 bases and 1 base, in that order; junction bases with no gene match: 6. The CDR3 region is CASNTGQGSYNEQFF. In DNA form, the CDR3 reads TGTGCCAGCAACACTGGACAGGGATCCTACAATGAGCAGTTCTTC.

J is TRBJ1-5 and V is TRBV7-2; D remains unclear. Trimming removed 5 bases at V and 0 bases at J, with 11 bases between. The CDR3 is 15 residues long. CDR1 is SGHTA, CDR2 FQGNSA, per germline. CDR3 nucleotide sequence: TGTGCCAGCAGCGAGAGAACCTATAGCAATCAGCCCCAGCATTTT. Protein sequence: CASSERTYSNQPQHF.

The chain joins TRBV7-2 to TRBJ1-2; 12 bases map to TRBD1. This CDR3 has 15 amino acids. V dropped 6 bases and J dropped 8; count of bases not matched to a gene: 10. Germline CDR1 is SGHTA and CDR2 is FQGNSA. The CDR3 DNA sequence: TGTGCCAGCAGAAATCCGGGACAGGGGGCTGGAGGCTACACCTTC. Residues: CASRNPGQGAGGYTF.

The chain links TRBV7-9 to TRBJ1-1; 7 bases fit TRBD1. The CDR3 sequence is 16 residues long. Germline V lookup: CDR1 SEHNR, CDR2 FQNEAQ (reference sequence). Trimming at V came to 1 base and at J to 5 bases, leaving 10 bases not matched to a gene. The CDR3 sequence: CASSLGGRGGRTEAFF. The DNA for the CDR3 is TGTGCCAGCAGCTTAGGCGGTAGAGGGGGCCGGACTGAAGCTTTCTTT.

V gene TRBV15 combines with J gene TRBJ1-2; no clear D. CDR1 and CDR2 (germline): LNHNV, YYDKDF (reference sequence). The CDR3 consists of 16 residues. Trimming pared 2 bases from V and 4 bases from J, leaving 17 bases between. CDR3 sequence: CATSRSSARHLYGYTF. The DNA of the CDR3 is TGTGCCACCAGCAGAAGTTCCGCCAGACACCTCTATGGCTACACCTTC.